Sequencing of this TCR beta chain was carried out in a study of PD-L1 blockade in urothelial cancer. Overall study context: Analyses were performed on blood at 3 weeks after treatment start (the second dose) and at 6 weeks. Among blood samples, the median T cell count was approximately 150,000.

Germline V CDR1 and CDR2: SGDLS, YYNGEE. The ends lost 7 bases at V and 9 bases at J; junction bases unmatched: 8. The CDR3 has 13 residues. Clones were sequenced by immunoSEQ multiplex PCR, and TCRdb holds only the in-frame ones, with some missing. This sample carries 35,000 to 45,000 clones, roughly nine tenths of them seen once, and the ten largest clones take 7.3%. Time point: peripheral blood 6 weeks after treatment start. There were between 1 and 8 samples from each patient, taken pretreatment and on-treatment. This chain uses TRBV9 with TRBJ2-1, with TRBD2 identical over 9 bases. The specimen comprised PBMCs, sampled around atezolizumab (anti-PD-L1) treatment. The receptor's source is a man aged 65 to 85 with urothelial cancer. CDR3 in amino acids: CASGGRGGSEQFF. CDR3 bases: TGTGCCAGCGGCGGGAGGGGCGGTAGTGAGCAGTTCTTC.